The text below deals with one T cell receptor beta chain. These data originate in a study of blood T cell repertoires in COVID-19. Study overall: Samples came from the United States, Italy and Spain, spanning acute and convalescent COVID-19. The analysed material was cDNA or gDNA that came from T cells, B-cell-depleted T cells, or PBMCs.

Methods used by the authors: Scientists estimated how many nucleated cells there were by amplifying reference gene primers. Measured with immunoSEQ multiplex PCR; TCRdb has only the in-frame clones, and not every one. V, J and clone size derive from that table, while D and trimming were established from the DNA sequence. The sample shows under 250,000 clones, around 80% of them seen only once. The sequence was collected from a woman between 55 and 75 years old who had recovered from COVID-19. Sequencing was carried out using peripheral blood.

CDR3 residues: CATLTRLAGYTQYF. CDR3 nucleotide sequence: TGTGCCACCCTAACTCGTCTAGCGGGGTATACGCAGTATTTT. The chain is built from TRBV6-5 and TRBJ2-3, with 9 bases lining up with TRBD2. Germline CDR1 reads MNHEY; CDR2 reads SVGAGI. There are 14 residues in the CDR3. V was pared by 10 bases and J by 7 bases, with 12 bases of the junction left unmatched.